Below are 25 T cell receptor beta chains sequenced from a single sample in a study of blood T cells in healthy people across ages (dated by TCRdb to the mid-2010s). The library relied on 5' RACE. Data came from an Illumina HiSeq 2500. A second roughly 6 to 12 cycle PCR used a sample-barcoded 5' primer and a J-beta primer mix. TCRdb trimmed public reads at Q25 via fastp, called clones via MiXCR and kept in-frame beta chains. Rows matching on CDR3 protein sequence are summarized as one entry with the most common DNA and genes. Across this sample there are 500,000 to 600,000 distinct CDR3 sequences, with approximately 30% seen only once. Around 20% of the sample rests with the top ten. Sequenced sample: blood. These receptors were obtained from an older woman in good health.

Only a few counts were recorded for this clonotype. The chain's CDR3 is CASRGTSLNEQFF. CDR3 DNA sequence: TGCGCCTCCCGGGGGACTAGTCTCAATGAGCAGTTCTTC. The chain couples TRBV5-1 to TRBJ2-7, with 8 bases lining up with TRBD2. The end of the DNA aligns better with TRBJ2-1, so the J call may be wrong. CDR1 is SGHRS, CDR2 YFSETQ, per germline. This CDR3 has 13 amino acids.

About this clonotype: One end of the junction fails to match germline, which may point to a read error. V usage is TRBV15 and J usage is TRBJ1-4; D is uncertain. From germline, CDR1 is LNHNV and CDR2 YYDKDF (reference sequence). This CDR3 is built from 16 residues. CDR3 in amino acids: CASSLLGSATNEKLFF. The CDR3 DNA reads as TGTGCCTCCAGCCTTTTAGGTAGTGCAACTAATGAAAAACTGTTTTTT.

The chain uses TRBV12-3 or TRBV12-4 and TRBJ1-5; D ambiguous. The V end lost 3 bases, the J end lost 7 bases, and 7 bases lay between the germline ends. The length of the CDR3 is 12 residues. The CDR3 loop is CASSFGWQPQHF. The CDR3 DNA reads TGTGCCAGCAGTTTTGGGTGGCAGCCCCAGCATTTT.

The chain has TRBV29-1 and TRBJ1-2; D might be TRBD1 (5 bases). With 4 bases removed from V and 3 bases from J, the gap between germline ends came to 12 bases. Per the germline V gene, CDR1 is SQVTM and CDR2 is ANQGSEA. CDR3 size: 13 residues. The CDR3 region is CSVGEGRDYGYTF. The CDR3 bases are TGCAGCGTTGGAGAGGGGCGCGACTATGGCTACACCTTC.

V usage is TRBV12-3 or TRBV12-4 and J usage is TRBJ1-2; D remains ambiguous. The CDR3 runs 13 residues. The germline V and J ends were trimmed by 5 bases and 8 bases, with 15 bases remaining between them. CDR3 in DNA: TGTGCCAGCAGTCCCGGGGTTTACACCGGCTACACCTTC. Its protein product is CASSPGVYTGYTF.

The chain combines TRBV29-1 with TRBJ2-1; D not resolved. V was pared by 7 bases and J by 8 bases, with 15 bases between. This CDR3 has 12 amino acids. Germline V gene lookup returns CDR1 SQVTM and CDR2 ANQGSEA. The chain's CDR3 is CSGRVLRDEQFF. CDR3 DNA: TGCAGCGGGCGCGTTCTCCGCGATGAGCAGTTCTTC.

This clonotype showed up just a few times. The V gene is TRBV9, the J gene TRBJ1-2, with 9 bases fitting TRBD1. The CDR3 has 14 residues. CDR1 is SGDLS and CDR2 is YYNGEE in the germline V gene. The trim removed 1 base at V and 6 bases at J, leaving 4 bases unmatched. The CDR3 protein is CASSVTGGADGYTF. The CDR3 DNA is TGTGCCAGCAGCGTAACAGGGGGCGCGGATGGCTACACCTTC.

This clonotype turned up a few times. This chain uses TRBV2 with TRBJ1-1; D not resolved. Trimming left V 3 bases short and J 2 bases short, with 4 bases between. Germline V gene data show CDR1 as SNHLY and CDR2 as FYNNEI. CDR3 length: 12 amino acids. The CDR3 loop is CASSDINTEAFF. CDR3 coding DNA: TGTGCCAGCAGTGACATAAACACTGAAGCTTTCTTT.

This clonotype has more than one count but fewer than ten. Germline and junction disagree at one end, which may indicate a read error. J is TRBJ2-5 and V is TRBV12-3 or TRBV12-4; perhaps TRBD2 as D (5 bases). The CDR3 runs to 14 residues. CDR3 DNA sequence: TGTGCCGGCAGTTTCCCACGGGGTCAAGAGACCCAGTACTTC. It is translated as CAGSFPRGQETQYF.

This clonotype has just a few counts. The gene calls are TRBV5-1 and TRBJ1-2, with 10 bases that match TRBD1. CDR1 and CDR2 (germline): SGHRS, YFSETQ. Unmatched junction bases numbered 12, after V lost 6 bases and J lost 4 bases. The CDR3 consists of 16 residues. The CDR3 DNA reads TGCGCCAGCACCAGGACAGGGGGGGCTTCTAGCTATGGCTACACCTTC. It codes for CASTRTGGASSYGYTF.

Notes on this clonotype: The missing conserved phenylalanine or tryptophan at the end of this CDR3 makes a read error likely. The rearrangement joins TRBV29-1 to TRBJ2-5; D possibly uses TRBD1 or TRBD2 (6 bases each). The CDR3 contains 11 residues. Trimming removed 6 bases from V and 5 bases from J, with 10 bases in between. CDR1 is SQVTM and CDR2 is ANQGSEA in the germline V gene. The CDR3 DNA reads as TGCAGCGTCCGAGGGGGGGAGACCCAGTACCTC. It specifies CSVRGGETQYL.

This clonotype was counted ten times or more. The rearrangement uses TRBV5-1 and TRBJ2-5; 7 bases line up with TRBD1. V lost 4 bases, J lost 5 bases, and 11 bases stayed unmatched. This CDR3 is 15 amino acids long. Germline lookup yields CDR1 SGHRS and CDR2 YFSETQ. DNA of the CDR3: TGCGCCAGCAGCAAGGGACAGATTAAGAGGGAGACCCAGTACTTC. This translates into CASSKGQIKRETQYF.

The chain has TRBV5-1 and TRBJ1-4; possible D gene TRBD1, 5 bases. With 1 base removed from V and 6 bases from J, the gap between germline ends came to 10 bases. This CDR3 contains 14 residues. Per germline, CDR1 SGHRS and CDR2 YFSETQ. Here the CDR3 DNA reads TGCGCCAGCAGCTTGTGGGGGTTAGATGAAAAACTGTTTTTT. Amino acid sequence: CASSLWGLDEKLFF.

J is TRBJ2-5 and V is TRBV7-9; 8 positions match TRBD1. The DNA end lines up better with TRBJ2-7; the J call may be wrong. The CDR3 runs to 14 residues. Looked up from germline, CDR1 is SEHNR and CDR2 is FQNEAQ (reference sequence). The CDR3 protein is CASSPGDRSYEQYF. CDR3 nucleotides: TGTGCCAGCAGCCCGGGGGACAGGAGCTACGAGCAGTACTTC.

The chain joins TRBV3-1 to TRBJ2-1; 10 bases agree with TRBD1. V was clipped by 6 bases and J by 1 base; unmatched bases: 9. The germline gives CDR1 LGHDT, CDR2 YNNKEL (reference sequence). The CDR3 consists of 17 residues. The CDR3 DNA is TGTGCCAGCAGTCAAAGACAGGGGGCCTTGTCCTACAATGAGCAGTTCTTC. Translated, it gives CASSQRQGALSYNEQFF.

The chain couples TRBV29-1 to TRBJ2-4; 8 bases line up with TRBD2. The germline V gene encodes CDR1 SQVTM and CDR2 ANQGSEA. After removal of 6 bases from V and 7 bases from J, the junction contained 11 bases not matched to a gene. CDR3 length: 14 residues. CDR3 sequence: CSVETGGVRNIQYF. CDR3 in DNA: TGCAGCGTCGAGACGGGGGGGGTCCGGAACATTCAGTACTTC.

This clonotype was seen more than once but under ten times. V is TRBV7-2 and J is TRBJ1-4; D is ambiguous. V was pared by 5 bases and J by 5 bases, with 21 bases between. CDR3 size: 17 residues. Germline values: CDR1 SGHTA, CDR2 FQGNSA. CDR3 bases: TGTGCCAGCAGCCTAAGACCCCAAGGGAGGACGAATGAAAAACTGTTTTTT. This sequence encodes CASSLRPQGRTNEKLFF. The variable domain in full, with the rest retrieved from reference TRBV7-2 and TRBJ1-4, is GAGVSQSPSNKVTEKGKDVELRCDPISGHTALYWYRQSLGQGLEFLIYFQGNSAPDKSGLPSDRFSAERTGGSVSTLTIQRTQQEDSAVYLCASSLRPQGRTNEKLFFGSGTQLSVL.

This chain uses TRBV6-2 or TRBV6-3 with TRBJ1-5; 9 bases match TRBD1. Trimming cost V 6 bases and J 4 bases; bases outside gene matches: 7. The CDR3 is 15 amino acids. Germline loops: CDR1 MNHEY, CDR2 SVGEGT. The CDR3 is CASSKQGAGNQPQHF. CDR3 nucleotide sequence: TGTGCCAGCAGCAAACAGGGGGCTGGGAATCAGCCCCAGCATTTT.

The CDR3 reads CASSIQGGGTEAFF. The DNA for the CDR3 is TGTGCCAGCAGTATCCAGGGAGGTGGCACTGAAGCTTTCTTT. V gene TRBV12-3 or TRBV12-4 combines with J gene TRBJ1-1; a possible D gene is TRBD1 (5 bases). V was clipped by 5 bases and J by 4 bases, with 14 bases between them. The CDR3 covers 14 residues.

This clonotype was seen only a few times. The V and J genes are TRBV5-1 and TRBJ1-4; TRBD1 agrees at 7 bases. The CDR3 runs 15 residues. CDR1 and CDR2 (germline): SGHRS, YFSETQ. V trimming: 3 bases; J trimming: 8 bases; junction bases outside the gene matches: 10. CDR3 residues: CASSSQGYGVEKLFF. The DNA for the CDR3 is TGCGCCAGCAGCTCACAGGGGTATGGAGTCGAAAAACTGTTTTTT.

This clonotype was seen more than once but under ten times. The J gene is TRBJ2-5, the V gene TRBV9; TRBD1 aligns across 7 bases. The closer fit of TRBJ2-7 to the DNA end suggests the J call may be wrong. The CDR3 totals 16 residues. The V gene's germline CDR1 is SGDLS and CDR2 YYNGEE. The CDR3 sequence is CASSVRGGQPNYEQYF. The CDR3 region has the DNA TGTGCCAGCAGCGTGCGTGGGGGACAGCCCAACTACGAGCAGTACTTC.

This chain connects TRBV7-2 to TRBJ2-4, with TRBD1 identical over 9 bases. The germline V gene encodes CDR1 SGHTA and CDR2 FQGNSA. V shed 4 bases, J shed 9 bases, and the junction held 10 bases outside the gene matches. CDR3 length: 15 residues. The CDR3 region is CASSSQTQGQGIQYF. For the CDR3, the DNA is TGTGCCAGCAGCTCCCAGACCCAGGGACAGGGCATTCAGTACTTC.

A few counts support this clonotype. The chain links TRBV29-1 to TRBJ1-4, with TRBD1 matching 8 bases. The CDR3 is 13 amino acids. With V trimmed by 5 bases and J by 6 bases, 5 bases remained unmatched. Germline loops: CDR1 SQVTM, CDR2 ANQGSEA. CDR3 in amino acids: CSVQGAVYEKLFF. The CDR3 DNA sequence: TGCAGCGTTCAGGGGGCTGTCTATGAAAAACTGTTTTTT.

On this clonotype itself: One end of the junction fails to match germline, which may point to a read error. The chain combines TRBV15 with TRBJ2-7; D is possibly TRBD1 or TRBD2 (5 bases each). The better agreement between TRBJ2-5 and the DNA end casts doubt on the J call. This CDR3 has 13 residues. Germline V lookup: CDR1 LNHNV, CDR2 YYDKDF (reference sequence). CDR3 nucleotide sequence: TGTGTCACCAGCAGAGGGGCCACAGAGACCCAGTACTTC. Amino acid sequence: CVTSRGATETQYF.

The chain uses TRBV6-2 or TRBV6-3 and TRBJ2-1; no reliable D call. This CDR3 spans 14 amino acids. Germline CDR1 is MNHEY and CDR2 is SVGEGT. Trimming removed 4 bases at V and 8 bases at J, with 15 bases between. The CDR3 DNA follows: TGTGCCAGCAGTTTCGATCTTCCAGCCTATGAGCAGTTCTTC. Residues: CASSFDLPAYEQFF.